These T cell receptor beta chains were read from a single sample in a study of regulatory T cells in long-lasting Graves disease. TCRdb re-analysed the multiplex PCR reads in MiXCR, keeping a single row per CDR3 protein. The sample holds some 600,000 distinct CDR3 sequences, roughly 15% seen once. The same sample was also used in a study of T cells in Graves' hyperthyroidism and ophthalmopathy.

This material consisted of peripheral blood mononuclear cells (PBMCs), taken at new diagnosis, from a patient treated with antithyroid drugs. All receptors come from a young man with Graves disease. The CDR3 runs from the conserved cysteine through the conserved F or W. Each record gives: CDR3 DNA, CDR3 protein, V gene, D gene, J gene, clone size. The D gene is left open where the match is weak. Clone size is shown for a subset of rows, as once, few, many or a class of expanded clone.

CDR3 DNA: TGTGCCACAGCGGGGGACAATGAGCAGTTCTTC; CDR3 protein: CATAGDNEQFF; V gene: TRBV28; D gene: TRBD2; J gene: TRBJ2-1; clone size: many
CDR3 DNA: TGTGCCAGCAGCCACGGCGGTTCGGGAGGCGGGACCCAGTACTTC; CDR3 protein: CASSHGGSGGGTQYF; V gene: TRBV2; D gene: TRBD2; J gene: TRBJ2-5; clone size: once
CDR3 DNA: TGTGCCAGCAGGACGCCGGACCCCGTCTATGGCTACACCTTC; CDR3 protein: CASRTPDPVYGYTF; V gene: TRBV28; D gene: -; J gene: TRBJ1-2; clone size: many
CDR3 DNA: TGCGCCAGCAGCCAAGTGGGGGGAGAGACCCAGTACTTC; CDR3 protein: CASSQVGGETQYF; V gene: TRBV19; D gene: -; J gene: TRBJ2-5; clone size: many
CDR3 DNA: TGTGCCAGCGGGAGTGAGACCCAGTACTTC; CDR3 protein: CASGSETQYF; V gene: TRBV2; D gene: -; J gene: TRBJ2-5; clone size: -
CDR3 DNA: TGTGCCAGCGGTGAGACGGGGAACACTGAAGCTTTCTTT; CDR3 protein: CASGETGNTEAFF; V gene: TRBV11-2; D gene: -; J gene: TRBJ1-1; clone size: many
CDR3 DNA: TGTGCCTGGAGTAGAGACAGGCCAGATAATTCACCCCTCCACTTT; CDR3 protein: CAWSRDRPDNSPLHF; V gene: TRBV30; D gene: -; J gene: TRBJ1-6; clone size: -
CDR3 DNA: TGCAGTGCTAGAGAGCACAGGCAGAATTCACCCCTCCACTTT; CDR3 protein: CSAREHRQNSPLHF; V gene: TRBV20-1; D gene: -; J gene: TRBJ1-6; clone size: few
CDR3 DNA: TGTGCCAGCAGTGAAAGACCGCCAGGGGTTAGGGACTATGGCTACACCTTC; CDR3 protein: CASSERPPGVRDYGYTF; V gene: TRBV2; D gene: -; J gene: TRBJ1-2; clone size: -
CDR3 DNA: TGCGCCAGCAGCTTCCAGGGTATGGACACTGAAGCTTTCTTT; CDR3 protein: CASSFQGMDTEAFF; V gene: TRBV5-1; D gene: -; J gene: TRBJ1-1; clone size: -
CDR3 DNA: TGTGCCTGGAGTGGACAGCTTGAGCAGTTCTTC; CDR3 protein: CAWSGQLEQFF; V gene: TRBV30; D gene: -; J gene: TRBJ2-1; clone size: many
CDR3 DNA: TGTGCCAGCAGCTTGGTGGGTAGCGGGATAGAGACCCAGTACTTC; CDR3 protein: CASSLVGSGIETQYF; V gene: TRBV5-5; D gene: TRBD2; J gene: TRBJ2-5; clone size: few
CDR3 DNA: TGTGCCAGCAGCCAAGAGGGGACTAGTCTGAACACCGGGGAGCTGTTTTTT; CDR3 protein: CASSQEGTSLNTGELFF; V gene: TRBV3-1; D gene: TRBD2; J gene: TRBJ2-2; clone size: many
CDR3 DNA: TGCAGTGCTAGAGGTCGACTAGCGGGAGCCCAAGAGACCCAGTACTTC; CDR3 protein: CSARGRLAGAQETQYF; V gene: TRBV20-1; D gene: TRBD2; J gene: TRBJ2-5; clone size: many
CDR3 DNA: TGTGCCAGCGGGGTGGGGGAGACCCAGTACTTC; CDR3 protein: CASGVGETQYF; V gene: TRBV12-3/TRBV12-4; D gene: -; J gene: TRBJ2-5; clone size: many
CDR3 DNA: TGTGCCAGCAGTGAGATCCCGGGACTAGCGGGAGTACGGAGGTCCGGGGAGCTGTTTTTT; CDR3 protein: CASSEIPGLAGVRRSGELFF; V gene: TRBV12-3/TRBV12-4; D gene: TRBD2; J gene: TRBJ2-2; clone size: few
CDR3 DNA: TGCGCCAGCTCTCCGGCGGGGGCCGAAGAGACCCAGTACTTC; CDR3 protein: CASSPAGAEETQYF; V gene: TRBV5-1; D gene: -; J gene: TRBJ2-5; clone size: -
CDR3 DNA: TGTGCCAGCTCACCTCCAGGGTCCCAAGAGACCCAGTACTTC; CDR3 protein: CASSPPGSQETQYF; V gene: TRBV18; D gene: -; J gene: TRBJ2-5; clone size: few
CDR3 DNA: TGCAGTGCTAGACCCCTAGCGGGAGGGCCGGGGTTTACAGATACGCAGTATTTT; CDR3 protein: CSARPLAGGPGFTDTQYF; V gene: TRBV20-1; D gene: TRBD2; J gene: TRBJ2-3; clone size: many
CDR3 DNA: TGTGCCTGGAGTGTACTTTTGGGGACAGCAAGCTTC; CDR3 protein: CAWSVLLGTASF; V gene: TRBV30; D gene: TRBD1; J gene: TRBJ1-2; clone size: many
CDR3 DNA: TGCAGCGCTGAGGGCGGAGGGGGTGTGAAGGAGACCCAGTACTTC; CDR3 protein: CSAEGGGGVKETQYF; V gene: TRBV29-1; D gene: -; J gene: TRBJ2-5; clone size: many
CDR3 DNA: TGCAGTGGGAGGGGCGGGGGGCAGAACACTGAAGCTTTCTTT; CDR3 protein: CSGRGGGQNTEAFF; V gene: TRBV20-1; D gene: -; J gene: TRBJ1-1; clone size: -
CDR3 DNA: TGCAGCGGAAGTACCGGGACACAGAACACCGGGGAGCTGTTTTTT; CDR3 protein: CSGSTGTQNTGELFF; V gene: TRBV29-1; D gene: -; J gene: TRBJ2-2; clone size: few
CDR3 DNA: TGCGCCACCGGGGGATCCGGGACAGTCACCGGGGAGCTGTTTTTT; CDR3 protein: CATGGSGTVTGELFF; V gene: TRBV5-1; D gene: -; J gene: TRBJ2-2; clone size: few
CDR3 DNA: TGTGCCAGCAGTTACTCGTCGGGCGATAGCACAGATACGCAGTATTTT; CDR3 protein: CASSYSSGDSTDTQYF; V gene: TRBV6-2/TRBV6-3; D gene: -; J gene: TRBJ2-3; clone size: -
CDR3 DNA: TGTGCCAGCAGCCTAACGGGGCCGCAGTACTTC; CDR3 protein: CASSLTGPQYF; V gene: TRBV11-2; D gene: -; J gene: TRBJ2-7; clone size: -
CDR3 DNA: TGTGCCAGTAGTATAGATACCTTCTACAATGAGCAGTTCTTC; CDR3 protein: CASSIDTFYNEQFF; V gene: TRBV19; D gene: -; J gene: TRBJ2-1; clone size: few
CDR3 DNA: TGTGCCAGCTTAAGCACCCGGGACAGGGAAGAGACCCAGTACTTC; CDR3 protein: CASLSTRDREETQYF; V gene: TRBV28; D gene: TRBD1; J gene: TRBJ2-5; clone size: many
CDR3 DNA: TGTGCCAGCAGCAGGGACGTAAGGGGGGAGCTGTTTTTT; CDR3 protein: CASSRDVRGELFF; V gene: TRBV11-2; D gene: -; J gene: TRBJ2-2; clone size: many
CDR3 DNA: TGTGCCAGCAGTTACCAAACGACGACAGGGCTGAACACTGAAGCTTTCTTT; CDR3 protein: CASSYQTTTGLNTEAFF; V gene: TRBV6-5; D gene: TRBD1; J gene: TRBJ1-1; clone size: -
CDR3 DNA: TGCAGTGCTAGAAAAAGGGGGGTAGGCAATCAGCCCCAGCATTTT; CDR3 protein: CSARKRGVGNQPQHF; V gene: TRBV20-1; D gene: -; J gene: TRBJ1-5; clone size: many
CDR3 DNA: TGTGCCAGCAACCCCTTCCGGGACACATACAATGAGCAGTTCTTC; CDR3 protein: CASNPFRDTYNEQFF; V gene: TRBV7-9; D gene: -; J gene: TRBJ2-1; clone size: many
CDR3 DNA: TGTGCCAGCAGCCAAGGAGTTCTCCCTCCCACAGATACGCAGTATTTT; CDR3 protein: CASSQGVLPPTDTQYF; V gene: TRBV4-2; D gene: -; J gene: TRBJ2-3; clone size: -
CDR3 DNA: TGCAGCGTTGAACGCACCGCTAACTATGGCTACACCTTC; CDR3 protein: CSVERTANYGYTF; V gene: TRBV29-1; D gene: -; J gene: TRBJ1-2; clone size: -
CDR3 DNA: TGTGCCAGCAGCTTTGACGGAAATAGCAATCAGCCCCAGCATTTT; CDR3 protein: CASSFDGNSNQPQHF; V gene: TRBV27; D gene: -; J gene: TRBJ1-5; clone size: few
CDR3 DNA: TGTGCCTGCCGAATGAGTATAGGGGACAGGGGGAACGAGCAGTACTTC; CDR3 protein: CACRMSIGDRGNEQYF; V gene: TRBV6-1; D gene: TRBD1; J gene: TRBJ2-7; clone size: many
CDR3 DNA: TGTGCCAGCAGCCAAGAATTTGGATTTTCCAATCAGCCCCAGCATTTT; CDR3 protein: CASSQEFGFSNQPQHF; V gene: TRBV3-1; D gene: -; J gene: TRBJ1-5; clone size: -